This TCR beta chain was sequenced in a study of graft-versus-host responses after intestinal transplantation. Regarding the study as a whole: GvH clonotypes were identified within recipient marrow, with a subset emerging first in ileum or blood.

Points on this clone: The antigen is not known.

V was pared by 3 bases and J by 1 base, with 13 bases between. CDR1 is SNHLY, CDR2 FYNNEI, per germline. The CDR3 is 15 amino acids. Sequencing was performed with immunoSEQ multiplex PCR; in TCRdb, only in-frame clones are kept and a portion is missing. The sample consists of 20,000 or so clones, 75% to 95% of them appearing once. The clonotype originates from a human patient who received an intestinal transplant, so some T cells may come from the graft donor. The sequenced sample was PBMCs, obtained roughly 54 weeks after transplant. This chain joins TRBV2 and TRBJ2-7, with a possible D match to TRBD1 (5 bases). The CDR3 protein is CASSDPRQISYEQYF. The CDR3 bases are TGTGCCAGCAGTGACCCAAGACAGATATCCTACGAGCAGTACTTC.